The source of this TCR beta chain is a study of OX40 agonist ivuxolimab in advanced cancers. On the study more broadly: Patients' therapy was ivuxolimab, an antibody that acts as an agonist of OX40 (CD134). Three patients had partial responses: one hepatocellular carcinoma, two cutaneous melanoma. Study results and caveats: Both CD4+ and CD8+ T cell populations in blood had undergone clonal expansion by week 6 at 0.1 to 3.0 mg/kg. Antigen specificity remained undetermined for the expanded peripheral T cells.

Worth noting for this clone: Antigen specificity is unknown.

CDR1 is SEHNR, CDR2 FQNEAQ, per germline (reference sequence). With V trimmed by 8 bases and J by 4 bases, 13 bases remained unmatched. The CDR3 totals 16 residues. TCRdb's copy holds only in-frame clones and misses some; the assay was immunoSEQ multiplex PCR. The repertoire holds tens of thousands of clones, with around 91% as singletons. Sequenced material: CD4+ or CD8+ T cells sorted from blood, taken in a trial of the OX40 agonist ivuxolimab. The chain links TRBV7-9 to TRBJ2-2; TRBD2 agrees at 7 bases. The sequence derives from an adult with an advanced solid tumor such as melanoma, head and neck, liver or kidney cancer. The CDR3 spells CASRQRGSEFTGELFF. Here the CDR3 DNA reads TGTGCCAGCCGTCAACGCGGGAGTGAGTTCACCGGGGAGCTGTTTTTT.